The 16 T cell receptor beta chains given below trace back to one sample, sequenced in a study of T-cell reconstitution after alpha-beta-depleted transplantation in children. Unique molecular identifiers were used in preparing the TCRbeta library. TCRdb reprocessed the PCR reads with MiXCR, giving one entry per CDR3 protein. The table has 350,000 to 500,000 distinct CDR3 sequences, roughly 43% seen once; the top ten hold 27%. This sample comprised PBMCs, obtained before TCRalphabeta/CD19-depleted stem cell transplant. The receptors here all came from a girl between 2 and 10 years old with aplastic anemia, due to receive a stem cell transplant.

There are many counts of this clonotype. CDR3 coding DNA: TGTGCCAGCAGCTTTCTTGGGACTAGCGGGAGTAGTGAGCAGTTCTTC. It specifies CASSFLGTSGSSEQFF. The V gene is TRBV9, the J gene TRBJ2-1; 14 positions agree with TRBD2. CDR1 SGDLS and CDR2 YYNGEE come from the germline V gene. After removal of 4 bases from V and 9 bases from J, the junction contained 9 bases not matched to a gene. The CDR3 is 16 residues long.

Ten or more counts support this clonotype. V usage is TRBV20-1 and J usage is TRBJ2-7; TRBD1 matches 9 bases. Trimming took 0 bases from V and 1 from J; bases not matched to a gene: 7. The CDR3 is 16 residues long. Germline V lookup: CDR1 DFQATT, CDR2 SNEGSKA (reference sequence). The chain's CDR3 is CSARDRRGTGSYEQYF. For the CDR3, the DNA is TGCAGTGCTAGAGATAGGAGAGGGACAGGGTCCTACGAGCAGTACTTC.

This chain connects TRBV6-1 to TRBJ2-1; tentative D call: TRBD2 (7 bases). Germline V gives CDR1 MNHNS, CDR2 SASEGT. CDR3 length: 15 amino acids. Trimming took 5 bases from V and 10 from J, leaving 21 bases between them. This CDR3 is CASSKTGLGRGEQFF. Written as DNA, the CDR3 is TGTGCCAGCAGTAAGACAGGTTTGGGGCGGGGGGAGCAGTTCTTC.

This clonotype was detected only a few times. V gene TRBV2 combines with J gene TRBJ1-5; D is perhaps TRBD1 (5 bases). The V gene's germline CDR1 is SNHLY and CDR2 FYNNEI. The CDR3 totals 13 residues. Between the trimmed V and J ends, which lost 6 bases and 7 bases, there was a span of 13 bases. CDR3 nucleotides: TGTGCCAGCAGCCTGACAGCCCAACAGCCCCAGCATTTT. This sequence encodes CASSLTAQQPQHF.

This rearrangement joins TRBV11-2 to TRBJ2-3; D is ambiguous. The germline gives CDR1 SGHAT, CDR2 FQNNGV. CDR3 length equals 14 residues. Deletions cut 5 bases from V and 2 bases from J, with 11 bases between. The CDR3 DNA follows: TGTGCCAGCAGCCAAGGACCGACCACAGATACGCAGTATTTT. It specifies CASSQGPTTDTQYF.

V is TRBV10-3 and J is TRBJ2-3; D gene uncertain. CDR3 length: 15 residues. The germline CDR1 and CDR2 sequences are ENHRY and SYGVKD. Trimming took off 2 bases at V and 3 bases at J, with 12 bases between the two ends. The CDR3 loop is CAISEGPAGTDTQYF. The CDR3 nucleotides are TGTGCCATCAGTGAGGGACCAGCCGGGACAGATACGCAGTATTTT.

This clonotype was observed once. The gene calls are TRBV28 and TRBJ2-3; 9 bases fit TRBD1. The CDR3 has 15 residues. V lost 4 bases and J lost 5; bases outside the gene matches: 7. Per the germline V gene, CDR1 is MDHEN and CDR2 is SYDVKM. CDR3 DNA: TGTGCCAGCAGTTCCCGGGACAGGGAAAAAGATACGCAGTATTTT. Translation: CASSSRDREKDTQYF.

This clonotype was seen many times. J is TRBJ2-1 and V is TRBV24-1; D gene ambiguous. Trimming took 7 bases from V and 15 from J, leaving 18 bases between them. The CDR3 loop spans 12 amino acids. Germline V gene data show CDR1 as KGHDR and CDR2 as SFDVKD. CDR3 in DNA: TGTGCCACCAGCATTAGGGCGAAGCCCGTGTTCTTC. This encodes CATSIRAKPVFF.

This clonotype was counted a few times. This chain joins TRBV6-5 and TRBJ2-3; tentatively, D is TRBD2 (5 bases). Trimming cost V 2 bases and J 2 bases, with 11 bases left between them. This CDR3 is built from 15 residues. Per germline, CDR1 MNHEY and CDR2 SVGAGI. As DNA, the CDR3 is TGTGCCAGCAGTTACCTGGACGGGGTCACAGATACGCAGTATTTT. This gives the protein CASSYLDGVTDTQYF.

This sequence joins TRBV20-1 and TRBJ2-3; tentatively, D is TRBD1 (6 bases). This CDR3 is built from 15 residues. The germline V and J ends were trimmed by 6 bases and 0 bases, with 16 bases remaining between them. Germline V CDR1 and CDR2: DFQATT, SNEGSKA (reference sequence). CDR3 in DNA: TGCAGTGCCCTACAGGGATCCACTAGCACAGATACGCAGTATTTT. As protein: CSALQGSTSTDTQYF.

The genes are TRBV7-2 and TRBJ2-7; D remains unclear. The V end lost 2 bases, the J end lost 2 bases, and 10 bases lay between the germline ends. CDR1 SGHTA and CDR2 FQGNSA come from the germline V gene. The CDR3 loop spans 14 amino acids. DNA of the CDR3: TGTGCCAGCAGCTTAAGGGCGGCCCCCTACGAGCAGTACTTC. This encodes CASSLRAAPYEQYF.

This clonotype was seen a few times. J is TRBJ2-1 and V is TRBV12-3 or TRBV12-4; D might be TRBD2 (6 bases). The V end lost 6 bases, the J end lost 5 bases, and 17 bases lay between the germline ends. The CDR3 loop spans 15 amino acids. The CDR3 sequence is CASSHPGTPDNEQFF. The CDR3 nucleotides read TGTGCCAGCAGCCACCCTGGGACTCCCGACAATGAGCAGTTCTTC.

The V and J genes are TRBV7-2 and TRBJ2-2, with a tentative D call TRBD2 (6 bases). Germline assignment: CDR1 SGHTA and CDR2 FQGNSA. There are 13 residues in the CDR3. V shed 4 bases and J shed 4 bases, with 7 bases lying between them. The CDR3 nucleotides read TGTGCCAGCAGCTCGGGACTCACCGGGGAGCTGTTTTTT. This sequence encodes CASSSGLTGELFF.

This clonotype was seen a few times. The chain carries TRBV20-1 and TRBJ2-5, with 13 bases identical to TRBD2. V lost 3 bases to trimming and J lost 1 base; unmatched junction nucleotides: 8. Germline values: CDR1 DFQATT, CDR2 SNEGSKA (reference sequence). This CDR3 is 17 amino acids long. CDR3 DNA sequence: TGCAGTGCTAGCGGGTCCGGGACTAGCGGGACCCAAGAGACCCAGTACTTC. This encodes CSASGSGTSGTQETQYF.

The rearrangement joins TRBV20-1 to TRBJ1-5; D perhaps matches TRBD1 (5 bases). This CDR3 region has 14 residues. Trimming stripped 6 bases from V and 6 bases from J, with 18 bases between. CDR1 is DFQATT, CDR2 SNEGSKA, per germline (reference sequence). The CDR3 here is CSASPGRGGQPQHF. CDR3 bases: TGCAGTGCCTCCCCAGGACGGGGGGGTCAGCCCCAGCATTTT.

This chain connects TRBV3-1 to TRBJ2-2, with D maybe TRBD2 (5 bases). CDR3 size: 17 residues. Deletions cut 3 bases from V and 1 base from J, with 15 bases between. Germline CDR1 reads LGHDT; CDR2 reads YNNKEL (reference sequence). The CDR3 loop reads CASSQARSGVNTGELFF. The CDR3 nucleotides are TGTGCCAGCAGCCAGGCGCGCTCCGGGGTGAACACCGGGGAGCTGTTTTTT.